Each of the 29 T cell receptor beta chains below was sequenced from the same sample in a study of blood T cell repertoires in COVID-19. Libraries were prepared by immunoSEQ multiplex PCR; TCRdb keeps only in-frame clonotypes and omits some of them. The table has a few hundred thousand clones, 85% to 90% seen once; the top ten hold 4%. Sample: peripheral blood. These receptor sequences come from a woman between 45 and 60 years old with active or convalescent COVID-19.

The chain uses TRBV7-3 and TRBJ1-3; D gene unclear. The CDR3 has 13 amino acids. V lost 5 bases and J lost 4, with 9 bases in between. Germline CDR1 reads SGHTA; CDR2 reads FQGTGA. CDR3 nucleotides: TGTGCCAGCAGCACTCTCTCCGGAAACACCATATATTTT. Encoded protein: CASSTLSGNTIYF.

The rearrangement joins TRBV3-1 (or the pseudogene TRBV3-2) to TRBJ1-1, with D tentatively TRBD1 (6 bases). The V end was cut by 1 base, the J end by 12 bases, with 21 bases between. Per the germline V gene, CDR1 is LGHDT and CDR2 is YNNKEL (reference sequence). The CDR3 sequence is 15 residues long. The chain's CDR3 is CASSQVSRIPRGTFF. In DNA form, the CDR3 reads TGTGCCAGCAGCCAAGTCTCCAGAATCCCGAGGGGGACTTTCTTT.

V and J are TRBV27 and TRBJ2-7; TRBD2 is a possible D gene (6 bases). CDR3 size: 16 residues. CDR1 and CDR2 (germline): MNHEY, SMNVEV (reference sequence). Trimming cost V 0 bases and J 0 bases, with 12 bases left between them. The CDR3 region has the DNA TGTGCCAGCAGTTTATCCTTAGCGGAGCTCTCCTACGAGCAGTACTTC. This gives the protein CASSLSLAELSYEQYF.

This chain connects TRBV27 to TRBJ1-6; tentative D call: TRBD1 (6 bases). The germline V gene encodes CDR1 MNHEY and CDR2 SMNVEV (reference sequence). The CDR3 length is 17 residues. With 6 bases removed from V and 9 bases from J, the gap between germline ends came to 24 bases. In nucleotides, the CDR3 is TGTGCCAGCAGCGGGTTGACACAGGGTGGGACATTTTCACCCCTCCACTTT. It encodes CASSGLTQGGTFSPLHF.

Of note for this clone: Other DNA sequences from this sample encode an identical CDR3 as well. The chain has TRBV7-9 and TRBJ1-3; no firm D call. This CDR3 contains 13 residues. CDR1 is SEHNR and CDR2 is FQNEAQ in the germline V gene (reference sequence). V shed 2 bases and J shed 1 base, with 3 bases lying between them. The CDR3 nucleotides read TGTGCCAGCAGCTTATTATCTGGAAACACCATATATTTT. Amino acids: CASSLLSGNTIYF.

This chain connects TRBV28 to TRBJ2-6; TRBD1 might be the D (5 bases). V was clipped by 6 bases and J by 1 base, with 28 bases between them. The CDR3 runs to 21 residues. Per the germline V gene, CDR1 is MDHEN and CDR2 is SYDVKM. The DNA for the CDR3 is TGTGCCAGCAGGACTGCCACCATTTTGAGACAGCGATTGTCTGGGGCCAACGTCCTGACTTTC. Residues: CASRTATILRQRLSGANVLTF.

The chain carries TRBV18 and TRBJ1-2, with D possibly being TRBD1 (6 bases). Looked up from germline, CDR1 is KGHSH and CDR2 is LQKENI. V gave up 2 bases and J gave up 2 bases, with 21 bases separating them. This CDR3 comprises 18 residues. The CDR3 is CASSPSPGTWVGNYGYTF. CDR3 nucleotides: TGTGCCAGCTCACCAAGTCCCGGGACATGGGTCGGGAACTATGGCTACACCTTC. The whole variable domain, filled in from reference TRBV18 and TRBJ1-2, reads NAGVMQNPRHLVRRRGQEARLRCSPMKGHSHVYWYRQLPEEGLKFMVYLQKENIIDESGMPKERFSAEFPKEGPSILRIQQVVRGDSAAYFCASSPSPGTWVGNYGYTFGSGTRLTVV.

The chain has TRBV7-8 and TRBJ2-3; 7 bases line up with TRBD2. CDR1 is SGHVS, CDR2 FQNEAQ, per germline. This CDR3 has 18 amino acids. V shed 1 base and J 1 base; nucleotides not matched to a gene: 11. As DNA, the CDR3 is TGTGCCAGCAGCTTAGGAGTCTTGCGCGGGAGCGGCACAGATACGCAGTATTTT. Encoded protein: CASSLGVLRGSGTDTQYF. The full variable domain, with the rest looked up from reference TRBV7-8 and TRBJ2-3, is GAGVSQSPRYKVAKRGQDVALRCDPISGHVSLFWYQQALGQGPEFLTYFQNEAQLDKSGLPSDRFFAERPEGSVSTLKIQRTQQEDSAVYLCASSLGVLRGSGTDTQYFGPGTRLTVL.

This clone was counted a single time. This chain uses TRBV29-1 with TRBJ1-4; D is ambiguous. The CDR3 has 12 amino acids. V was cut by 5 bases and J by 5 bases, with 9 bases left in between. From germline, CDR1 is SQVTM and CDR2 ANQGSEA. CDR3 amino acids: CSVWEANEKLFF. CDR3 nucleotides: TGCAGCGTTTGGGAGGCGAATGAAAAACTGTTTTTT.

The rearrangement links TRBV12-3 or TRBV12-4 to TRBJ2-1; TRBD2 agrees at 8 bases. The CDR3 spans 13 residues. Trimming removed 7 bases from V and 4 bases from J; junction bases left unmatched: 3. The CDR3 reads CASTVAGYNEQFF. CDR3 coding DNA: TGTGCCAGCACCGTAGCGGGGTACAATGAGCAGTTCTTC.

The chain is built from TRBV19 and TRBJ2-7; TRBD2 is a possible D gene (6 bases). Deletions cut 7 bases from V and 0 bases from J, with 16 bases between. The CDR3 is made up of 15 amino acids. Germline CDR1 is LNHDA and CDR2 is SQIVND (reference sequence). The CDR3 region is CASKASRGLSYEQYF. DNA for the CDR3: TGTGCCAGTAAAGCTAGCCGGGGACTCTCCTACGAGCAGTACTTC.

The chain has TRBV11-2 and TRBJ2-7; D gene uncertain. V lost 1 base and J 2 bases, leaving 6 bases between the germline ends. Germline CDR1 is SGHAT and CDR2 is FQNNGV. CDR3 length: 13 amino acids. This CDR3 reads CASSLATTYEQYF. In DNA form, the CDR3 reads TGTGCCAGCAGCTTAGCAACTACCTACGAGCAGTACTTC. The entire variable domain, with the rest obtained from reference TRBV11-2 and TRBJ2-7, is as follows: EAGVAQSPRYKIIEKRQSVAFWCNPISGHATLYWYQQILGQGPKLLIQFQNNGVVDDSQLPKDRFSAERLKGVDSTLKIQPAKLEDSAVYLCASSLATTYEQYFGPGTRLTVT.

The CDR3 DNA follows: TGTGCCAGCTCACCACCGAGAAGCGGGGGTAGTAACGGGGAGCTGTTTTTT. Protein: CASSPPRSGGSNGELFF. The chain joins TRBV18 to TRBJ2-2, with TRBD2 matching over 8 bases. CDR3 length: 17 residues. The ends lost 0 bases at V and 7 bases at J; junction bases unmatched: 10. CDR1 is KGHSH and CDR2 is LQKENI in the germline V gene.

This chain joins TRBV30 and TRBJ1-5; TRBD1 matches at 7 bases. CDR1 is GTSNPN and CDR2 is SVGIG in the germline V gene (reference sequence). V dropped 5 bases and J dropped 1; count of bases not matched to a gene: 2. The CDR3 is 13 residues long. CDR3 nucleotide sequence: TGTGCCTGGTCGGACAGGAGCAATCAGCCCCAGCATTTT. Its translation is CAWSDRSNQPQHF.

The rearrangement joins TRBV6-1 to TRBJ2-7; 9 nucleotides agree with TRBD1. V dropped 1 base and J dropped 2; count of bases not matched to a gene: 6. The CDR3 extends over 16 amino acids. Germline CDR1 and CDR2: MNHNS and SASEGT. CDR3 in DNA: TGTGCCAGCAGTGAAGGCCCCGGGACAGGGACCTACGAGCAGTACTTC. It yields the protein CASSEGPGTGTYEQYF.

V is TRBV7-9 and J is TRBJ1-6; D is unresolved. Germline CDR1 reads SEHNR; CDR2 reads FQNEAQ (reference sequence). V was clipped by 0 bases and J by 4 bases, with 4 bases between them. This CDR3 contains 14 residues. CDR3 coding DNA: TGTGCCAGCAGCTTAGCGGCATATAATTCACCCCTCCACTTT. As protein: CASSLAAYNSPLHF.

This chain links TRBV5-6 with TRBJ2-1; 9 nucleotides match TRBD1. This CDR3 has 17 residues. Trimming took 0 bases from V and 4 from J; bases not matched to a gene: 8. CDR1 and CDR2 from the germline V gene are SGHDT and YYEEEE. The CDR3, as DNA: TGTGCCAGCAGCTTGGGACAGGGGGAAAATTTTTACAATGAGCAGTTCTTC. It yields the protein CASSLGQGENFYNEQFF. Full variable domain (outside the CDR3, taken from reference TRBV5-6 and TRBJ2-1): DAGVTQSPTHLIKTRGQQVTLRCSPKSGHDTVSWYQQALGQGPQFIFQYYEEEERQRGNFPDRFSGHQFPNYSSELNVNALLLGDSALYLCASSLGQGENFYNEQFFGPGTRLTVL.

The chain combines TRBV10-3 with TRBJ1-3; D not certain. This CDR3 contains 14 residues. Trimming shortened V by 3 bases and J by 5 bases, and 11 bases separated the two germline ends. Germline assignment: CDR1 ENHRY and CDR2 SYGVKD. CDR3 region: CAISDGEGRNTIYF. Written as DNA, the CDR3 is TGTGCCATCAGTGACGGGGAGGGCAGAAACACCATATATTTT.

This sequence joins TRBV3-1 (or the pseudogene TRBV3-2) and TRBJ1-1; TRBD1 might be the D (6 bases). The CDR3 runs to 14 residues. Trimming took 6 bases from V and 0 from J, leaving 11 bases between them. Germline lookup yields CDR1 LGHDT and CDR2 YNNKEL (reference sequence). CDR3 loop: CASRPDRLNTEAFF. For the CDR3, the DNA is TGTGCCAGCAGGCCTGACAGGCTGAACACTGAAGCTTTCTTT.

This clone turned up a few times. This chain links TRBV6-6 with TRBJ2-5; 8 nucleotides agree with TRBD1. The CDR3 spans 16 residues. Germline V lookup: CDR1 MNHNY, CDR2 SVGAGI (reference sequence). The V and J ends lost 4 bases and 4 bases, in that order; junction bases with no gene match: 11. The CDR3 DNA reads as TGTGCCAGCAGTTCGACACGACAGGGGCTGGGAGAGACCCAGTACTTC. This gives the protein CASSSTRQGLGETQYF.

Only one count was recorded for this clone. The gene calls are TRBV5-6 and TRBJ1-1; D is possibly TRBD1 (6 bases). V lost 6 bases and J lost 1, with 13 bases in between. Looked up from germline, CDR1 is SGHDT and CDR2 is YYEEEE. The length of the CDR3 is 14 residues. CDR3 in DNA: TGTGCCAGCACCCCCGGCAGGGGGAACACTGAAGCTTTCTTT. Protein sequence: CASTPGRGNTEAFF.

This clone has a single count. The J gene is TRBJ2-1, the V gene TRBV4-3; 7 bases are shared with TRBD1. Per germline, CDR1 LGHNA and CDR2 YSLEER. J lost 5 bases, V lost 1 base, and 8 bases had no gene match. The CDR3 has 16 amino acids. CDR3 nucleotides: TGCGCCAGCAGCCAAGGGTACAGGGGAACTCACAATGAGCAGTTCTTC. It specifies CASSQGYRGTHNEQFF.

This chain joins TRBV4-1 and TRBJ2-5; D may be TRBD2 (5 bases). Germline V gene sequence: CDR1 MGHRA, CDR2 YSYEKL. The V end was cut by 3 bases, the J end by 1 base, with 9 bases between. The CDR3 runs to 14 residues. The CDR3 protein is CASSQPGIQETQYF. The CDR3 DNA sequence: TGCGCCAGCAGCCAGCCCGGGATCCAAGAGACCCAGTACTTC.

This chain's CDR3 is CASSVEYPLNHPTEQYF. The CDR3 DNA is TGTGCCAGCAGCGTAGAGTACCCACTAAACCATCCTACCGAGCAGTACTTC. The chain is built from TRBV9 and TRBJ2-7; D is uncertain. Germline values: CDR1 SGDLS, CDR2 YYNGEE. V was trimmed by 0 bases and J by 6 bases, leaving 22 bases between them. This CDR3 spans 17 amino acids.

A word on this clone: This CDR3 is also generated by other DNA sequences in the sample. The rearrangement joins TRBV7-3 to TRBJ2-3; D ambiguous. The CDR3 covers 13 residues. Trimming removed 3 bases from V and 0 bases from J, with 4 bases in between. Germline V gene sequence: CDR1 SGHTA, CDR2 FQGTGA. The CDR3 sequence is CASSFLSTDTQYF. DNA for the CDR3: TGTGCCAGCAGCTTCTTAAGCACAGATACGCAGTATTTT.

The V gene is TRBV9, the J gene TRBJ1-4, with TRBD1 matching 11 bases. This CDR3 contains 15 residues. With 4 bases clipped from V and 7 bases from J, the junction kept 6 bases outside the gene matches. From germline, CDR1 is SGDLS and CDR2 YYNGEE. CDR3 amino acids: CASSHGQGASEKLFF. CDR3 DNA sequence: TGTGCCAGCAGCCATGGACAGGGGGCTAGTGAAAAACTGTTTTTT.

The V and J genes are TRBV6-2 or TRBV6-3 and TRBJ1-2, with 9 bases lining up with TRBD1. CDR1 is MNHEY, CDR2 SVGEGT, per germline. J lost 3 bases, V lost 6 bases, and 5 bases had no gene match. This CDR3 has 14 residues. The CDR3 DNA follows: TGTGCCAGCAGGTACACAGGGGGCGACTATGGCTACACCTTC. It encodes CASRYTGGDYGYTF.

The genes are TRBV18 and TRBJ1-1; D might be TRBD1 (6 bases). Germline values: CDR1 KGHSH, CDR2 LQKENI. The length of the CDR3 is 13 residues. V lost 3 bases and J lost 8, with 13 bases in between. This CDR3 is CASSPTPGHEAFF. CDR3 in DNA: TGTGCCAGCTCACCGACCCCGGGACACGAAGCTTTCTTT.

This clone was counted once. This chain joins TRBV29-1 and TRBJ1-5; 10 nucleotides agree with TRBD1. The CDR3 spans 15 residues. The germline V gene encodes CDR1 SQVTM and CDR2 ANQGSEA. Trimming cost V 6 bases and J 7 bases; bases outside gene matches: 12. In DNA form, the CDR3 reads TGCAGCGTCTCACCCGGGACAGGGGAAGGACAGCCCCAGCATTTT. Translated, it gives CSVSPGTGEGQPQHF.